What follows are 6 T cell receptor beta chains derived from one specimen sequenced in a study of blood T cell repertoires in COVID-19. The table came from immunoSEQ multiplex PCR; TCRdb's copy has only in-frame clones and leaves some out. Among over 100,000 clones listed, roughly 84% were seen once. Sequences were obtained from peripheral blood. These receptors were taken from a man in his sixties with acute or convalescent COVID-19.

The rearrangement links TRBV4-3 to TRBJ2-1; 7 bases agree with TRBD2. Germline-derived CDR1 and CDR2 are LGHNA and YSLEER. CDR3 size: 14 residues. V shed 2 bases, J shed 4 bases, and the junction held 2 bases outside the gene matches. CDR3 amino acids: CASSQNGGYNEQFF. In nucleotides, the CDR3 is TGCGCCAGCAGCCAAAACGGGGGGTACAATGAGCAGTTCTTC.

V gene TRBV28 combines with J gene TRBJ1-4, with 8 bases that match TRBD1. Germline V gene data show CDR1 as MDHEN and CDR2 as SYDVKM. The CDR3 sequence is 15 residues long. Losses at the gene ends were 4 bases for V and 7 bases for J; bases not matched to a gene: 8. Here the CDR3 DNA reads TGTGCCAGCAGTTCCCCCCAGGGGGCGGGTGAAAAACTGTTTTTT. Protein: CASSSPQGAGEKLFF.

This clone was observed once. The chain couples TRBV6-4 to TRBJ2-2; D is unclear. Trimming removed 0 bases at V and 5 bases at J, with 4 bases between. The CDR3 length is 13 residues. Germline V gene data show CDR1 as MRHNA and CDR2 as SNTAGT. Here the CDR3 DNA reads TGTGCCAGCAGTGACTCTGTAACCGGGGAGCTGTTTTTT. Encoded protein: CASSDSVTGELFF.

The chain uses TRBV29-1 and TRBJ1-5; possibly TRBD1 for D (6 bases). Germline CDR1 reads SQVTM; CDR2 reads ANQGSEA. V lost 8 bases and J 3 bases, leaving 14 bases between the germline ends. The CDR3 extends over 13 amino acids. The DNA of the CDR3 is TGCAGCTACAGGGCATCCCCCAATCAGCCCCAGCATTTT. As protein: CSYRASPNQPQHF.

The chain uses TRBV20-1 and TRBJ1-2; D not certain. Per germline, CDR1 DFQATT and CDR2 SNEGSKA (reference sequence). The CDR3 runs to 10 residues. Between the trimmed V and J ends, which lost 5 bases and 8 bases, there was a span of 9 bases. As DNA, the CDR3 is TGCAGTGCTGAGCCCTTCGGCTACACCTTC. It yields the protein CSAEPFGYTF.

In the case of this clone: The junction does not match germline at one end; this may be a read error. This sequence joins TRBV12-3 or TRBV12-4 and TRBJ1-1; TRBD1 matches 9 bases. The CDR3 is 12 residues long. In DNA, the CDR3 is TGTGCCAGCAGTACCAACAGGGGGCTGCTGGTCTTT. This gives the protein CASSTNRGLLVF.